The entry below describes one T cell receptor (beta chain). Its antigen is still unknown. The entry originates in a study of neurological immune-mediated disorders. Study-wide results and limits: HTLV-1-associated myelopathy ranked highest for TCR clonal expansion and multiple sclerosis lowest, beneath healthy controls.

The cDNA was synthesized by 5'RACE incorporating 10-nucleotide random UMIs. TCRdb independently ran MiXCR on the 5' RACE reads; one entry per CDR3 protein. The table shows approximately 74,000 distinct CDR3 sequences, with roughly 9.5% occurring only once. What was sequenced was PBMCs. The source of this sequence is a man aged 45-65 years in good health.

CDR3 loop: CASSSGAEDYEQYF. DNA of the CDR3: TGTGCCAGCAGTTCGGGGGCAGAAGACTACGAGCAGTACTTC. V usage is TRBV28 and J usage is TRBJ2-7, with D possibly being TRBD1 or TRBD2 (6 bases each). CDR3 length: 14 amino acids. Germline loops: CDR1 MDHEN, CDR2 SYDVKM. V was shortened by 4 bases and J by 3 bases, with 13 bases between the two germline ends.